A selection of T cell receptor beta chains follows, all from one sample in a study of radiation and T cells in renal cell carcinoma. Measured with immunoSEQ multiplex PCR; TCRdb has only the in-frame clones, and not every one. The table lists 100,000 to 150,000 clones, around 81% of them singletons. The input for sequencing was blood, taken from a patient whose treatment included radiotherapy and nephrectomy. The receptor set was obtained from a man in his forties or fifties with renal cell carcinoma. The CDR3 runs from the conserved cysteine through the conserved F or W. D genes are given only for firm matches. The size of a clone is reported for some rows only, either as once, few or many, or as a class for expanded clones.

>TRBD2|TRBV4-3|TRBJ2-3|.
CASSQDLAGGDTQYF
TGCGCCAGCAGCCAAGATCTGGCGGGGGGAGATACGCAGTATTTT
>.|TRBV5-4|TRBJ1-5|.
CASGLGGSNQPQHF
TGTGCCAGCGGCCTGGGGGGGAGCAATCAGCCCCAGCATTTT
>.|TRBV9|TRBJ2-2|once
CASSVAGGEYTGELFF
TGTGCCAGCAGCGTAGCTGGCGGGGAGTACACCGGGGAGCTGTTTTTT
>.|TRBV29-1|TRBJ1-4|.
CSATLTVSNEKLFF
TGCAGCGCAACACTGACAGTTTCTAATGAAAAACTGTTTTTT
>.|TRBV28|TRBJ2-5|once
CASRSHGREYF
TGTGCCAGCAGATCCCACGGGAGAGAGTACTTC
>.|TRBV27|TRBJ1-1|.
CASSYFGTTEAFF
TGTGCCAGCAGTTACTTCGGAACAACTGAAGCTTTCTTT
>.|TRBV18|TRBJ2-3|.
CASSGGDGSTDTQYF
TGTGCCAGCTCAGGCGGTGACGGGAGCACAGATACGCAGTATTTT
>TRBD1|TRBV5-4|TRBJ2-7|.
CASSAAGGGREQYF
TGTGCCAGCAGCGCCGCAGGGGGCGGGCGCGAGCAGTACTTC
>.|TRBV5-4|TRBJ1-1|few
CASSALDGNTEAFF
TGTGCCAGCAGCGCGTTGGACGGAAACACTGAAGCTTTCTTT
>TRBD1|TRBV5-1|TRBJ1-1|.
CASSPGRGSEAFF
TGCGCCAGCAGCCCCGGCAGGGGGTCTGAAGCTTTCTTT
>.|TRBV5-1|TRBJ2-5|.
CASSLASGARETQYF
TGCGCCAGCAGCTTGGCCTCCGGGGCCCGGGAGACCCAGTACTTC
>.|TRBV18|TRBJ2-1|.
CASSPGLPTSYNEQFF
TGTGCCAGCTCACCCGGACTTCCTACATCCTACAATGAGCAGTTCTTC
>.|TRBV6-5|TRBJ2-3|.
CASSLTSGQSTDTQYF
TGTGCCAGCAGTTTAACTTCCGGTCAATCCACAGATACGCAGTATTTT
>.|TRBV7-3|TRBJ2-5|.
CASSNTLGETQYF
TGTGCCAGCAGTAACACGCTCGGGGAGACCCAGTACTTC
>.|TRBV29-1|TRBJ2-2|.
CSVLGDVDTGELFF
TGCAGCGTCCTGGGGGATGTCGACACCGGGGAGCTGTTTTTT
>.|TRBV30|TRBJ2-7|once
CAWRFGGGYYEQYF
TGTGCCTGGCGCTTCGGAGGGGGGTACTACGAGCAGTACTTC
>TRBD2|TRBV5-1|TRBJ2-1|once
CASSAPTGTSGGGIEQFF
TGCGCCAGCAGCGCACCAACCGGGACTAGCGGGGGAGGGATTGAGCAGTTCTTC
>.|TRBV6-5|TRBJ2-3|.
CASRDHTDTQYF
TGTGCCAGCAGAGATCATACAGATACGCAGTATTTT
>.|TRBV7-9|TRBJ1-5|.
CASSSEKDQPQHF
TGTGCCAGCAGCTCCGAGAAGGATCAGCCCCAGCATTTT
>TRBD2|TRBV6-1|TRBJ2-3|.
CASASGGGTDTQYF
TGTGCCAGCGCTAGCGGGGGGGGCACAGATACGCAGTATTTT
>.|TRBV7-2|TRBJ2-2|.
CASSLGLVVAGGELFF
TGTGCCAGCAGCTTAGGTCTCGTAGTGGCGGGCGGGGAGCTGTTTTTT
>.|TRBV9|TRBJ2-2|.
CASSVSDQRVNTGELFF
TGTGCCAGCAGCGTATCTGACCAAAGGGTGAACACCGGGGAGCTGTTTTTT
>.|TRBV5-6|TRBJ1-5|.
CASSFRGPSTSGNQPQHF
TGTGCCAGCAGCTTCCGGGGGCCATCCACCTCGGGCAATCAGCCCCAGCATTTT
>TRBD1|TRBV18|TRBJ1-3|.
CASSPLSQGSSGNTIYF
TGTGCCAGCTCACCACTCTCACAGGGGAGCTCTGGAAACACCATATATTTT
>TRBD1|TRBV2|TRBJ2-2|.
CASSLQGSRATGELFF
TGTGCCAGCAGCTTACAGGGGAGTCGTGCCACCGGGGAGCTGTTTTTT
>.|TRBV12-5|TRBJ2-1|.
CASGPGIRGDSYNEQFF
TGTGCTAGTGGTCCTGGAATCAGGGGTGACTCCTACAATGAGCAGTTCTTC
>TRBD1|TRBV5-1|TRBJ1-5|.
CASSPDRGDSNQPQHF
TGCGCCAGCAGTCCCGACAGGGGAGACAGCAATCAGCCCCAGCATTTT
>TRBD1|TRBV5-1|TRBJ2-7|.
CASSPEGTGGAEQYF
TGCGCCAGCAGCCCGGAGGGGACAGGGGGGGCCGAGCAGTACTTC
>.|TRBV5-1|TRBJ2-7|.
CASSQGGSYEQYF
TGCGCCAGCAGCCAGGGGGGGTCCTACGAGCAGTACTTC
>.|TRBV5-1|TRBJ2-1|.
CASSLEAGYNEQFF
TGCGCCAGCAGCTTGGAGGCAGGATACAATGAGCAGTTCTTC
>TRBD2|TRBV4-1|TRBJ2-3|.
CASSRPRLAGGPGTDTQYF
TGCGCCAGCAGCCGCCCAAGACTAGCGGGAGGGCCGGGCACAGATACGCAGTATTTT
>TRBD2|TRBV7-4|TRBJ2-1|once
CASSTHQTSGGAPIVYNEQFF
TGTGCCAGCAGCACCCACCAGACTAGCGGGGGGGCCCCGATTGTCTACAATGAGCAGTTCTTC
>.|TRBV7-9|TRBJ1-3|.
CASSLLIAGNTIYF
TGTGCCAGCAGCTTACTTATCGCTGGAAACACCATATATTTT
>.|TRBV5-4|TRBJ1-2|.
CASSLGGDANYGYTF
TGTGCCAGCAGCTTGGGAGGAGACGCTAACTATGGCTACACCTTC
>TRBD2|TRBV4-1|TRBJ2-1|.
CASSHTGTSGSKEQFF
TGCGCCAGCAGCCATACCGGGACTAGCGGGAGCAAAGAGCAGTTCTTC
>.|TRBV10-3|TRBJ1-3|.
CAISDSGGTANTIYF
TGTGCCATCAGTGACTCCGGGGGAACGGCAAACACCATATATTTT
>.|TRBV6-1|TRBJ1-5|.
CASSEAGLDQPQHF
TGTGCCAGCAGTGAAGCGGGTTTGGATCAGCCCCAGCATTTT
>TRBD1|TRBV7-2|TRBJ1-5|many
CASSVQGTGNQPQHF
TGTGCCAGCAGCGTACAGGGGACGGGCAATCAGCCCCAGCATTTT
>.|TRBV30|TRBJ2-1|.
CAWGLSNEQFF
TGTGCCTGGGGACTTTCCAATGAGCAGTTCTTC
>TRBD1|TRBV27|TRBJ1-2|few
CASSLRDRGKGYTF
TGTGCCAGCAGTTTACGCGACAGGGGGAAGGGCTACACCTTC
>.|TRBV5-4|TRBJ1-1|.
CASSLERRFTEAFF
TGTGCCAGCAGCTTAGAACGGAGGTTCACTGAAGCTTTCTTT
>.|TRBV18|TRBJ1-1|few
CASSPSEVNTEAFF
TGTGCCAGCTCCCCGAGCGAGGTGAACACTGAAGCTTTCTTT
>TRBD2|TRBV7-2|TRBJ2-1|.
CASSSGGGVWQFF
TGTGCCAGCAGCTCAGGTGGGGGGGTCTGGCAGTTCTTC
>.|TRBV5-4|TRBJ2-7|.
CASSHPGTYPYEQYF
TGTGCCAGCAGCCACCCCGGGACGTACCCCTACGAGCAGTACTTC
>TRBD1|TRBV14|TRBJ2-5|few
CASSRMDRGVEETQYF
TGTGCCAGCAGCCGGATGGACAGGGGGGTGGAAGAGACCCAGTACTTC
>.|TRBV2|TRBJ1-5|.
CASSEQGNQPQHF
TGTGCCAGCAGTGAACAGGGCAATCAGCCCCAGCATTTT
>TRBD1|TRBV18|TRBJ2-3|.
CASSPPTGQDTQYF
TGTGCCAGCTCACCACCGACAGGGCAGGATACGCAGTATTTT
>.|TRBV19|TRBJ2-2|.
CASSIDRTISNTGELFF
TGTGCCAGTAGTATAGACCGGACTATCTCGAACACCGGGGAGCTGTTTTTT
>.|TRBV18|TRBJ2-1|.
CASSLASTSYNEQFF
TGTGCCAGCTCCCTCGCCTCGACATCATACAATGAGCAGTTCTTC
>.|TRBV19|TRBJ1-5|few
CASNGGISNQPQHF
TGTGCCAGTAACGGAGGGATTAGCAATCAGCCCCAGCATTTT
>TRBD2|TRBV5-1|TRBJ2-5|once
CASSSREGETQYF
TGCGCCAGCAGCTCCAGGGAGGGGGAGACCCAGTACTTC
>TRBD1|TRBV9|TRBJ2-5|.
CASSSAGTGILETQYF
TGTGCCAGCAGCAGCGCCGGGACAGGGATCCTAGAGACCCAGTACTTC
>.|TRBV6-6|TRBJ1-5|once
CASRTHEENQPQHF
TGTGCCAGCAGAACACATGAGGAGAATCAGCCCCAGCATTTT
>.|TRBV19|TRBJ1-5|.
CASSWSGDSNQPQHF
TGTGCCAGTAGTTGGTCAGGAGATAGCAATCAGCCCCAGCATTTT
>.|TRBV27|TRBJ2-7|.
CASSLHGLSSGGEQYF
TGTGCCAGCAGTTTACATGGACTCTCATCCGGAGGCGAGCAGTACTTC
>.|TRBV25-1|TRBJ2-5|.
CASTSGTQETQYF
TGTGCCAGCACCTCCGGGACCCAAGAGACCCAGTACTTC
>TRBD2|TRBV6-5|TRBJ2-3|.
CASSLAGSLTDTQYF
TGTGCCAGCAGTCTAGCGGGGAGCCTCACAGATACGCAGTATTTT
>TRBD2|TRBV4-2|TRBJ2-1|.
CASSQLAGGPNEQFF
TGTGCCAGCAGCCAACTAGCGGGGGGGCCAAATGAGCAGTTCTTC
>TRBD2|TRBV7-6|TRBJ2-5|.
CASSSLSSGMEETQYF
TGTGCCAGCAGCTCGCTGTCTAGCGGGATGGAAGAGACCCAGTACTTC
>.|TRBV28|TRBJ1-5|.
CASSAYRNQPQHF
TGTGCCAGCAGTGCCTACAGGAATCAGCCCCAGCATTTT